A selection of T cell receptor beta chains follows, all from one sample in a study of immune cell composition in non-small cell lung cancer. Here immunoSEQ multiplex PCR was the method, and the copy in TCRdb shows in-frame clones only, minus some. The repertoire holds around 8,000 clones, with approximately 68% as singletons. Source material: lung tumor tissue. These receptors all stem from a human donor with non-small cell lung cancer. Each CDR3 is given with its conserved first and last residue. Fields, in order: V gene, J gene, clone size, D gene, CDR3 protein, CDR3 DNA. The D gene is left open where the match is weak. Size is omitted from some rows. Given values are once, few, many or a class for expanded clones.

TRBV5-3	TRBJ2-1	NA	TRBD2	CARSLAGLARGPYNEQFF	TGTGCCAGAAGCTTGGCAGGACTAGCGAGAGGGCCCTACAATGAGCAGTTCTTC
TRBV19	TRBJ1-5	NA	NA	CASSASGIRGQPQHF	TGTGCCAGTAGTGCTTCCGGGATAAGAGGTCAGCCCCAGCATTTT
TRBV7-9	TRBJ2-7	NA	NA	CASSLAGDGTYEQYF	TGTGCCAGCAGCTTAGCGGGAGATGGGACCTACGAGCAGTACTTC
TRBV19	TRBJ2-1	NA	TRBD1	CASSTRRGQGIPDEQFF	TGTGCCAGCTCTACTCGGAGGGGACAGGGTATTCCTGATGAGCAGTTCTTC
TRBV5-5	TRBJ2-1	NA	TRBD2	CASSLGLRGENNEQFF	TGTGCCAGCAGCTTGGGACTGCGGGGGGAAAACAATGAGCAGTTCTTC
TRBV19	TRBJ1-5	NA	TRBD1	CASSTLTGSNQPQHF	TGTGCCAGTAGTACCCTGACAGGGAGCAATCAGCCCCAGCATTTT
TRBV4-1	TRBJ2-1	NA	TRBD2	CASSPPGTSAYNEQFF	TGCGCCAGCAGCCCGCCCGGGACTAGCGCCTACAATGAGCAGTTCTTC
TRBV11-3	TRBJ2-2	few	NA	CASSLDYAGELFF	TGTGCCAGCAGCTTAGATTATGCCGGGGAGCTGTTTTTT
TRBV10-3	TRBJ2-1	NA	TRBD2	CAIRTTSGKQYEQFF	TGTGCCATCAGAACAACCAGCGGGAAACAATATGAGCAGTTCTTC
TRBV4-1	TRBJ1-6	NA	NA	CASSLREGDSPLHF	TGCGCCAGCAGCCTCAGGGAGGGCGATTCACCCCTCCACTTT
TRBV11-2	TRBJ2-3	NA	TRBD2	CASSFDSGRGADTQYF	TGTGCCAGCAGCTTCGATAGCGGGAGAGGCGCAGATACGCAGTATTTT